These 21 T cell receptor beta chains came from one sample sequenced in a study of cytomegalovirus exposure and HLA in healthy donors. The PCR was carried out with 60 Vbeta primers and 13 Jbeta primers. Sequencing was performed with immunoSEQ multiplex PCR; in TCRdb, only in-frame clones are kept and a portion is missing. This table holds approximately 140,000 clones, around 83% found once. The material sequenced was PBMCs. The receptors originated from a male donor in good health and CMV-seropositive.

The chain joins TRBV6-1 to TRBJ1-2, with D possibly being TRBD1 (6 bases). Per germline, CDR1 MNHNS and CDR2 SASEGT. With 4 bases removed from V and 4 bases from J, the gap between germline ends came to 10 bases. The CDR3 has 13 amino acids. CDR3 in DNA: TGTGCCAGCAGTGTGGCGACAGGCTATGGCTACACCTTC. Translated, it gives CASSVATGYGYTF.

The genes are TRBV6-5 and TRBJ2-3; no reliable D call. Germline values: CDR1 MNHEY, CDR2 SVGAGI. Trimming shortened V by 6 bases and J by 4 bases, and 11 bases separated the two germline ends. CDR3 size: 13 residues. CDR3 residues: CASSRAVADTQYF. The CDR3 bases are TGTGCCAGCAGCCGCGCGGTAGCAGATACGCAGTATTTT.

The V gene is TRBV29-1, the J gene TRBJ1-1; D may be TRBD1 (5 bases). The CDR3 contains 14 residues. Trimming pared 1 base from V and 1 base from J, leaving 10 bases between. Per germline, CDR1 SQVTM and CDR2 ANQGSEA. CDR3 in amino acids: CSVEVRAGNTEAFF. Here the CDR3 DNA reads TGCAGCGTTGAAGTCAGGGCAGGGAACACTGAAGCTTTCTTT.

The J gene is TRBJ2-7, the V gene TRBV28, with TRBD1 matching over 7 bases. This CDR3 contains 13 residues. V lost 6 bases and J lost 3; bases outside the gene matches: 5. Germline loops: CDR1 MDHEN, CDR2 SYDVKM. CDR3 coding DNA: TGTGCCAGCAGATTGACAGGGAACTACGAGCAGTACTTC. Translating it yields CASRLTGNYEQYF.

The rearrangement joins TRBV7-6 to TRBJ2-1; TRBD2 agrees at 13 bases. J gave up 1 base and V 5 bases, and 8 bases lay outside the gene matches. The V gene's germline CDR1 is SGHVS and CDR2 FNYEAQ. This CDR3 region has 18 residues. DNA of the CDR3: TGTGCCAGCAGCACCAGGACTAGCGGGAGTGGGTCCTACAATGAGCAGTTCTTC. Amino acid sequence: CASSTRTSGSGSYNEQFF.

The chain couples TRBV11-2 to TRBJ2-7, with TRBD2 matching 9 bases. The ends lost 5 bases at V and 6 bases at J; junction bases unmatched: 11. The CDR3 has 15 residues. Germline assignment: CDR1 SGHAT and CDR2 FQNNGV. Here the CDR3 reads CASSPSSSGRSEQYF. The CDR3 region has the DNA TGTGCCAGCAGCCCCTCGTCCAGCGGGAGGTCCGAGCAGTACTTC.

V usage is TRBV28 and J usage is TRBJ1-5; TRBD1 might be the D (6 bases). The V gene lost 2 bases and the J gene lost 0 bases, with 11 bases spanning the gap. Germline CDR1 is MDHEN and CDR2 is SYDVKM. This CDR3 spans 16 amino acids. As DNA, the CDR3 is TGTGCCAGCAGTTTAACAGGGCCCAATAGCAATCAGCCCCAGCATTTT. Protein product: CASSLTGPNSNQPQHF.

The rearrangement links TRBV28 to TRBJ2-7; 9 positions agree with TRBD1. CDR1 is MDHEN, CDR2 SYDVKM, per germline. This CDR3 is built from 15 residues. V shed 6 bases and J 0 bases; nucleotides not matched to a gene: 6. The CDR3 sequence: CASRGGTGSSYEQYF. In nucleotides, the CDR3 is TGTGCCAGCAGGGGTGGGACAGGGAGCTCCTACGAGCAGTACTTC.

V gene TRBV6-6 combines with J gene TRBJ1-1; D call uncertain. The CDR3 contains 13 residues. Germline CDR1 MNHNY, CDR2 SVGAGI (reference sequence). V lost 4 bases, J lost 1 base, and 7 bases lay in between. The CDR3 DNA reads as TGTGCCAGCAGTTTTACAGAGAACACTGAAGCTTTCTTT. Its translation is CASSFTENTEAFF.

The chain links TRBV25-1 to TRBJ2-1, with a possible D match to TRBD2 (5 bases). V shed 3 bases and J shed 0 bases, with 9 bases lying between them. The CDR3 sequence is 15 residues long. CDR1 and CDR2 from the germline V gene are MGHDK and SYGVNS. CDR3 in DNA: TGTGCCAGCAGTGAGGACTCGAGCTCCTACAATGAGCAGTTCTTC. Amino acid sequence: CASSEDSSSYNEQFF.

The chain has TRBV13 and TRBJ2-7; D perhaps matches TRBD2 (5 bases). This CDR3 is built from 14 residues. The germline V gene has CDR1 PRHDT and CDR2 FYEKMQ (reference sequence). The V end was cut by 5 bases, the J end by 3 bases, with 14 bases between. The CDR3 bases are TGTGCCAGCAGCCTGGACGGTACTAGCTACGAGCAGTACTTC. As protein: CASSLDGTSYEQYF.

The chain uses TRBV11-3 and TRBJ2-2; 10 nucleotides match TRBD2. Per germline, CDR1 SGHNT and CDR2 YENEEA. This CDR3 spans 16 amino acids. Unmatched junction bases numbered 11, after V lost 5 bases and J lost 8 bases. In DNA form, the CDR3 reads TGTGCCAGCAGCCGCACCGGGACTAGCGTACCAGGGGAGCTGTTTTTT. It is translated as CASSRTGTSVPGELFF.

This sequence joins TRBV7-9 and TRBJ2-3; the D gene is possibly TRBD1 (6 bases). Germline CDR1 and CDR2: SEHNR and FQNEAQ (reference sequence). The V end lost 5 bases, the J end lost 2 bases, and 11 bases lay between the germline ends. CDR3 size: 14 residues. The CDR3 nucleotides read TGTGCCAGCAGCCCGGACAGCTACACAGATACGCAGTATTTT. As protein: CASSPDSYTDTQYF.

The V call is TRBV6-5, the J call TRBJ1-1; D is ambiguous. This CDR3 has 15 amino acids. V was cut by 7 bases and J by 3 bases, with 18 bases left in between. The germline V gene encodes CDR1 MNHEY and CDR2 SVGAGI. Here the CDR3 reads CASNLAGMSDTEAFF. CDR3 DNA: TGTGCCAGCAACCTAGCGGGGATGTCGGACACTGAAGCTTTCTTT.

This sequence joins TRBV6-7 and TRBJ1-6; TRBD1 is a possible D gene (6 bases). TRBV6-7 is identified as an open reading frame with a role that is uncertain. The CDR3 extends over 20 amino acids. The V end was cut by 2 bases, the J end by 7 bases, with 27 bases between. CDR3 region: CASSYGKGHFVVFPNSPLHF. The CDR3 DNA reads TGTGCCAGCAGTTACGGTAAGGGACACTTTGTGGTCTTTCCGAATTCACCCCTCCACTTT.

This chain uses TRBV5-5 with TRBJ2-7; 8 bases are a match to TRBD2. After removal of 4 bases from V and 7 bases from J, the junction contained 16 bases not matched to a gene. This CDR3 region has 16 residues. CDR1 and CDR2 from the germline V gene are SGHKS and YYEKEE (reference sequence). The CDR3 here is CASSAPSGTSTWEQYF. CDR3 DNA: TGTGCCAGCAGCGCCCCGAGCGGGACTAGTACATGGGAGCAGTACTTC.

V usage is TRBV10-3 and J usage is TRBJ1-4; D remains ambiguous. The CDR3 has 12 residues. Germline V gene data show CDR1 as ENHRY and CDR2 as SYGVKD. Trimming shortened V by 8 bases and J by 3 bases, and 7 bases separated the two germline ends. CDR3 in amino acids: CAIGQPNEKLFF. CDR3 DNA: TGTGCCATCGGGCAGCCTAATGAAAAACTGTTTTTT.

This chain links TRBV27 with TRBJ2-3; a possible D gene is TRBD1 (6 bases). This CDR3 region has 14 residues. Germline CDR1 MNHEY, CDR2 SMNVEV (reference sequence). The germline V and J ends were trimmed by 9 bases and 4 bases, with 17 bases remaining between them. The CDR3 reads CASRGINPSDTQYF. Written as DNA, the CDR3 is TGTGCCAGTAGGGGGATTAACCCATCAGATACGCAGTATTTT.

Only one count was recorded for this clone. The chain combines TRBV19 with TRBJ2-5, with 7 bases fitting TRBD1. The closer fit of TRBJ2-7 to the DNA end suggests the J call may be wrong. The V gene's germline CDR1 is LNHDA and CDR2 SQIVND (reference sequence). The CDR3 is made up of 15 amino acids. The CDR3 reads CASSPTGGQLYEQYF. In DNA form, the CDR3 reads TGTGCCAGTAGTCCCACTGGGGGACAGCTCTACGAGCAGTACTTC.

The genes are TRBV7-8 and TRBJ2-3, with TRBD2 identical over 9 bases. The CDR3 has 16 residues. V gave up 1 base and J gave up 2 bases; unmatched junction bases: 4. Germline-derived CDR1 and CDR2 are SGHVS and FQNEAQ. The CDR3 nucleotides are TGTGCCAGCAGCTTAGTGGGCGGGGGGGCCACAGATACGCAGTATTTT. This gives the protein CASSLVGGGATDTQYF.

The chain joins TRBV7-9 to TRBJ2-7; TRBD1 might be the D (5 bases). The CDR3 is made up of 12 amino acids. Germline loops: CDR1 SEHNR, CDR2 FQNEAQ (reference sequence). The V end lost 7 bases, the J end lost 3 bases, and 10 bases lay between the germline ends. The CDR3 loop is CASNIQGYEQYF. CDR3 DNA sequence: TGTGCCAGCAACATTCAGGGCTACGAGCAGTACTTC.